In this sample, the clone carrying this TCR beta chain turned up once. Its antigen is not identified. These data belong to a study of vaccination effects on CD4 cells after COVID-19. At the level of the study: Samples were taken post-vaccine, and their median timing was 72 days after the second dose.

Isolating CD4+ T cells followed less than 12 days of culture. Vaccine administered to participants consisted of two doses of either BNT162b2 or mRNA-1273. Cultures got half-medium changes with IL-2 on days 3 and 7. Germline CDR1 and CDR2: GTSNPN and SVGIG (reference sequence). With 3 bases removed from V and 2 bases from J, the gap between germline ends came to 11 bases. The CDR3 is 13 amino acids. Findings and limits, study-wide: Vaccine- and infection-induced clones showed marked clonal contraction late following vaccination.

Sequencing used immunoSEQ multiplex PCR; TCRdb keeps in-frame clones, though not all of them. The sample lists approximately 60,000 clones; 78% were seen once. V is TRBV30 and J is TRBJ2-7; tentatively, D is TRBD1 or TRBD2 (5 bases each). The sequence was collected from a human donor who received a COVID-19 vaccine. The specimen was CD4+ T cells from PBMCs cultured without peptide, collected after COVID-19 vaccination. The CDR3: CAWRGQGAYEQYF. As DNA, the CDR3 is TGTGCCTGGAGAGGGCAGGGAGCCTACGAGCAGTACTTC.